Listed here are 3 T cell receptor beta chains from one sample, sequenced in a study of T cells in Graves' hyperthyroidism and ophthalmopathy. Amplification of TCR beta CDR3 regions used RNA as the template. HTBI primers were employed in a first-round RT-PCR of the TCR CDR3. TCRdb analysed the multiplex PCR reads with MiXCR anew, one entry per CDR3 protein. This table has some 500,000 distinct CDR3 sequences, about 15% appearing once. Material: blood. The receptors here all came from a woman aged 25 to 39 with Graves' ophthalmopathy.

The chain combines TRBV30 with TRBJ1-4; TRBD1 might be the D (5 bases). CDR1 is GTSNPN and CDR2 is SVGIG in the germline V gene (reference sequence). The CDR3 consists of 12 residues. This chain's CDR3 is CAGGGIDEKLFF. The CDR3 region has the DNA TGTGCGGGGGGGGGAATCGATGAAAAACTGTTTTTT.

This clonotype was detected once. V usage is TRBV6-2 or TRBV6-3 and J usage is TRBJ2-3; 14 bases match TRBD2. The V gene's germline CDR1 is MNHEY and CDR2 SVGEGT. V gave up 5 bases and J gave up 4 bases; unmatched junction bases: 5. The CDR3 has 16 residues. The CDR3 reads CASSPGLAGDPDTQYF. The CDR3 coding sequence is TGTGCCAGCAGTCCGGGACTAGCGGGAGATCCAGATACGCAGTATTTT.

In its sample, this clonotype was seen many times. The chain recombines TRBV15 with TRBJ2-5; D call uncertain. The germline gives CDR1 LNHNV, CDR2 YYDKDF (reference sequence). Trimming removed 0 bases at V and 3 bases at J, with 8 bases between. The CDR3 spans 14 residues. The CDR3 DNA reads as TGTGCCACCAGCAGAGATACAGAGGAAGAGACCCAGTACTTC. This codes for CATSRDTEEETQYF.